This T cell receptor beta chain was captured by sequencing in a study of blood T cell repertoires in COVID-19. Study overall: In each case, the material was cDNA or gDNA derived from T cells, B-cell-depleted T cells, or PBMCs.

TCRdb's table, derived via immunoSEQ multiplex PCR, lists solely in-frame clones and lacks some. The table includes 200,000 to 250,000 clones, around 80% detected once. The CDR3 is 16 amino acids. Germline V lookup: CDR1 SGHNT, CDR2 YYREEE (reference sequence). Trimming took 6 bases from V and 2 from J, leaving 19 bases between them. The sequenced material came from peripheral blood. The clonotype originates from a human donor in a cohort sampled during active COVID-19. The chain joins TRBV5-4 to TRBJ2-3, with D possibly being TRBD2 (5 bases). The CDR3 nucleotides read TGTGCCAGCACCCTGCGCTCGGGGTTGGACACAGATACGCAGTATTTT. This sequence encodes CASTLRSGLDTDTQYF.